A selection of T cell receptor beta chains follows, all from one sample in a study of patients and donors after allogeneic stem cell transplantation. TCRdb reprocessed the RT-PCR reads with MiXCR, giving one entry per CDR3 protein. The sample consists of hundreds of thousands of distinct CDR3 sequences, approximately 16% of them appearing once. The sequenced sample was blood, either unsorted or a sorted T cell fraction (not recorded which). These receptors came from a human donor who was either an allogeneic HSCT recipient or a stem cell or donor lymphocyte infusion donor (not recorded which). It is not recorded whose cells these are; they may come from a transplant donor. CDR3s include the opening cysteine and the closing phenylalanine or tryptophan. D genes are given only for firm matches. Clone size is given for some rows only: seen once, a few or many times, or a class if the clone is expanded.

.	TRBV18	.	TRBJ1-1	TGTGCCAGCTCACCCCTCGACAGTAGGTCTGAAGCTTTCTTT	CASSPLDSRSEAFF
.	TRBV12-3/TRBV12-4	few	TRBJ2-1	TGTGCCAGCATGGGAGAGGGCCGGACCTACAATGAGCAGTTCTTC	CASMGEGRTYNEQFF
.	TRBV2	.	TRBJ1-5	TGTGCCAGCAGTGACTACGTGGACACCTCAAATCAGCCCCAGCATTTT	CASSDYVDTSNQPQHF
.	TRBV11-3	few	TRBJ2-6	TGTGCCAGCAGCTCCGGGACACGGAGCTCTGGGGCCAACGTCCTGACTTTC	CASSSGTRSSGANVLTF
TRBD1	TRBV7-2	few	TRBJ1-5	TGTGCCAGCAGCTTAGATCAGGGGGCGCTGGGCAATCAGCCCCAGCATTTT	CASSLDQGALGNQPQHF
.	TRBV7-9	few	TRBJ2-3	TGTGCCAGCAGCTCGGATGCTCGAGATACGCAGTATTTT	CASSSDARDTQYF
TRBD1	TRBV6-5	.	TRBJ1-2	TGTGCCAGCAGTTACCAGGGGGCCTGCACCTTC	CASSYQGACTF
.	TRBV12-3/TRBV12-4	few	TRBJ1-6	TGTGCCAGCAGTCCCCGCGGAGGGGAGTCCTATAATTCACCCCTCCACTTT	CASSPRGGESYNSPLHF
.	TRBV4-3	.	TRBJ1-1	TGCGCCAGCAGCCAAGATCCTCTGAAGGCTGAAGCTTTCTTT	CASSQDPLKAEAFF
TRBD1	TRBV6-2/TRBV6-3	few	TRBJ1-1	TGTGCCAGCACCAGGGACAGGGACGCTTTCTTT	CASTRDRDAFF
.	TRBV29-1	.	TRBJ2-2	TGCAGCGTCCTTGGACGGGCGAACACCGGGGAGCTGTTTTTT	CSVLGRANTGELFF
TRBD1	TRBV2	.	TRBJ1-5	TGTGCCAGCAGTGCCTGGGACAGGTGGAAGCATTTT	CASSAWDRWKHF
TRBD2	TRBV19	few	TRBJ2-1	TGTGCCAGTAGTACTACTAGCGGGCTTACCGAGCAGTTCTTC	CASSTTSGLTEQFF
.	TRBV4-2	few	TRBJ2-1	TGTGCCAGCAGCCAAGATACCCCGGGCCTAGCAGGGAATGAGCAGTTCTTC	CASSQDTPGLAGNEQFF
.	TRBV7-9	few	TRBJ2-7	TGTGCCAGCAGCTTAGAAAAGGGTTTTCACGAGCAGTACTTC	CASSLEKGFHEQYF
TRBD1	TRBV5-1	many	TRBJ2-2	TGCGCCAGCAGCTTGGCGCCCCAGGACAGGTCCGGGGAGCTGTTTTTT	CASSLAPQDRSGELFF
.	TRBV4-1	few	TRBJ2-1	TGCGCCAGCAGCCAGGGGACTCTGGGCAATGAGCAGTTCTTC	CASSQGTLGNEQFF
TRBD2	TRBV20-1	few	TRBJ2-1	TGCAGTGCCCATTTACCCGGGGGGAAGGGCAATGAGCAGTTCTTC	CSAHLPGGKGNEQFF
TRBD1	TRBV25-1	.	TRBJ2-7	TGTGCCAGCAGTGTTTCACCGGGACAGGGAAGCTACGAGCAGTACTTC	CASSVSPGQGSYEQYF
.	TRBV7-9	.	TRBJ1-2	TGTGCCAGCACCAATAGGGGGACGACTTATGGCTACACCTTC	CASTNRGTTYGYTF
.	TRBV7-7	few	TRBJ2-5	TGTGCCAGCAGCTTAGAGGGGACATTAAGGACCCAGTACTTC	CASSLEGTLRTQYF
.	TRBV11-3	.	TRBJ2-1	TGTGCCAGCAGCCGAGGGTTTGGGTTGAATGAGCAGTTCTTC	CASSRGFGLNEQFF
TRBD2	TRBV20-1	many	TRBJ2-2	TGCAGTGCTAGAGGTCGTCCCAGGACTAGCGATATCACCGGGGAGCTGTTTTTT	CSARGRPRTSDITGELFF
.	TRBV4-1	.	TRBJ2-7	TGCGCCAGCAGCCAAGATGTTGGGGGACCCTACGAGCAGTACTTC	CASSQDVGGPYEQYF
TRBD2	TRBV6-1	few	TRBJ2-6	TGTGCCAGCAGTATACTAGCGGGTTTCTCTGGGGCCAACGTCCTGACTTTC	CASSILAGFSGANVLTF
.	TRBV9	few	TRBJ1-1	TGTGCCAGCAGCGTAAGGCCCCGCCTCGGGTCCCCCCTGAACAACACTGAAGCTTTCTTT	CASSVRPRLGSPLNNTEAFF
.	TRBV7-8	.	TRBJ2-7	TGTGCCAGCAGCTTAGCGTGGCGCGCCATTCTTCCCTACGAGCAGTACTTC	CASSLAWRAILPYEQYF
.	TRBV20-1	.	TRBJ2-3	TGCAGTGCGATTATCAGGACCACTCGGGATACGCAGTATTTT	CSAIIRTTRDTQYF
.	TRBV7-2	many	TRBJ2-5	TGTGCCAGCAGCTTCCGACTAACGGAGACCCAGTACTTC	CASSFRLTETQYF
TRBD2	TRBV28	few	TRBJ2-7	TGTGCCAGCAGTCCGCTTTTAGCGGGCCACTACGAGCAGTACTTC	CASSPLLAGHYEQYF
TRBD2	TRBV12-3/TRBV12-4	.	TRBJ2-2	TGTGCCAGCAGCTACGGGAGGGACCGGGAGCTGTTTTTT	CASSYGRDRELFF
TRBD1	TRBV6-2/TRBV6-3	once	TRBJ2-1	TGTGCCAGCATCCATGGGACAGGGGAAATGAATGAGCAGTTCTTC	CASIHGTGEMNEQFF
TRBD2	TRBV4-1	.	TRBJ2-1	TGCGCCAGCGGCAGCGGGATCCCGTCCTACAATGAGCAGTTCTTC	CASGSGIPSYNEQFF
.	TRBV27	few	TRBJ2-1	TGTGCCAGCAGTCCCCCTTCCAGCTCCTACAATGAGCAGTTCTTC	CASSPPSSSYNEQFF
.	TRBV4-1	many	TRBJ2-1	TGCGCCAGCAGCCTCACATTCGGTAGCGCAAGCGATGAGCAGTTCTTC	CASSLTFGSASDEQFF
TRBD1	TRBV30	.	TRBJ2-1	TGTGCCTGGTTCCCCGGGACAGGGCCCGACAATGAGCAGTTCTTC	CAWFPGTGPDNEQFF
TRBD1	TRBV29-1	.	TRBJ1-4	TGCAGCGTTGAGGACAGGGGAGGTGGAAAACTGTTTTTT	CSVEDRGGGKLFF
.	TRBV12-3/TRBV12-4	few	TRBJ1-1	TGTGCCAGCAGTTTGGGGTTCACTGAAGCTTTCTTT	CASSLGFTEAFF
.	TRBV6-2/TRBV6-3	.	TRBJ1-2	TGTGCCAGCAGTCACAGGGAAGGAGGCCTACTGGATGGCTACACCTTC	CASSHREGGLLDGYTF
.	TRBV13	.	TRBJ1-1	TGTGCCAGCAGCTTATACCCCATTATAGCTGAAGCTTTCTTT	CASSLYPIIAEAFF
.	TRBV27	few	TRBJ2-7	TGTGCCAGCAGTTATGGCAGGGGCCCCTACGAGCAGTACTTC	CASSYGRGPYEQYF
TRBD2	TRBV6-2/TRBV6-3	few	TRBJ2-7	TGTGCCAGCAGTGCGGCCGGGACTAGCGTTTACGAGCAGTACTTC	CASSAAGTSVYEQYF
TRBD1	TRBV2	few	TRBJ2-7	TGTGCCAGCAGTGGTCAGGGGGACCACTACGAGCAGTACTTC	CASSGQGDHYEQYF
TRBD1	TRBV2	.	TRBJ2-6	TGTGCCAGCAGCGTAGACAGGGCGGGGGCCAACGTCCTGACTTTC	CASSVDRAGANVLTF
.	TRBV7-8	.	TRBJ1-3	TGTGCCAGCAGCCCCTACGAAGGGGCTGGAAACACCATATATTTT	CASSPYEGAGNTIYF
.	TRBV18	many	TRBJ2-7	TGTGCCAGCTCACCTCTAGGGTACGAGCAGTACTTC	CASSPLGYEQYF
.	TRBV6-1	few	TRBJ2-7	TGTGCCAGCAGTCCGAGCAGGGTGTTGTCCTACGAGCAGTACTTC	CASSPSRVLSYEQYF
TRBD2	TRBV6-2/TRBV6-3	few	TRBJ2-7	TGTGCCAGCAGATACGCTACTAGCGGTTCCTACGAGCAGTACTTC	CASRYATSGSYEQYF
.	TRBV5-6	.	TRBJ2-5	TGTGCCAGCCGAGCCTCGTGGACTCCCCTGTTAAAAGAGACCCAGTACTTC	CASRASWTPLLKETQYF
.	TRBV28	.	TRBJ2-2	TGTGCCAGCAGTTCACCCTTCGGGCTAGCGCGGACCGGGGAGCTGTTTTTT	CASSSPFGLARTGELFF
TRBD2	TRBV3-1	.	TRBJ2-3	TGTGCCAGCAGCCAAGTCCCTAGCGGGTACACAGATACGCAGTATTTT	CASSQVPSGYTDTQYF
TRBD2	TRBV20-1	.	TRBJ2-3	TGCAGTGCTAGATCGGGACTAGCAATAAACACAGATACGCAGTATTTT	CSARSGLAINTDTQYF
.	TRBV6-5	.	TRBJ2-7	TGTGCCAGCAGTTACAGGCGGGGTCCCTCCAACGAGCAGTACTTC	CASSYRRGPSNEQYF